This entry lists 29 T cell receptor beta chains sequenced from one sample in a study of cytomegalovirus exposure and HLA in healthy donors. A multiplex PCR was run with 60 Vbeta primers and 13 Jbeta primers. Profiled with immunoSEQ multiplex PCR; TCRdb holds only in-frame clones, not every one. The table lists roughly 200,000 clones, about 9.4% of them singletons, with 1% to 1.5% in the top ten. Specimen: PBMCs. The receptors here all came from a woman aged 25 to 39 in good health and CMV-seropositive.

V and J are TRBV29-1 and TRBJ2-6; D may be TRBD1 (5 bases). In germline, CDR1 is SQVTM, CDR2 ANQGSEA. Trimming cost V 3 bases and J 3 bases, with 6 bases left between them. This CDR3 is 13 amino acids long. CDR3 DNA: TGCAGCGTTGACCAGGGTGGGGCCAACGTCCTGACTTTC. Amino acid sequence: CSVDQGGANVLTF.

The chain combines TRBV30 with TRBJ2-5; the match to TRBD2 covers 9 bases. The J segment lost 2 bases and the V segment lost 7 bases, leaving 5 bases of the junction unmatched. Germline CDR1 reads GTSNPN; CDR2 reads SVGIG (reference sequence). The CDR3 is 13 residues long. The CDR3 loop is CAFQTSGQETQYF. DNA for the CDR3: TGTGCCTTTCAAACTAGCGGGCAAGAGACCCAGTACTTC.

This chain's CDR3 is CASSGTSGARGIYEQFF. In DNA, the CDR3 is TGCGCCAGCAGTGGAACTAGCGGGGCCAGAGGAATCTATGAGCAGTTCTTC. This sequence joins TRBV10-2 and TRBJ2-1; the match to TRBD2 covers 10 bases. V shed 4 bases and J 8 bases; nucleotides not matched to a gene: 14. The V gene's germline CDR1 is WSHSY and CDR2 SAAADI. The CDR3 runs to 17 residues.

The CDR3, as DNA: TGTGCTAGTGGTTTGGCGGGGGGACGGACAGGGGGAAACACCATATATTTT. Amino acids: CASGLAGGRTGGNTIYF. This chain connects TRBV12-5 to TRBJ1-3; 8 bases are shared with TRBD1. From germline, CDR1 is LGHNT and CDR2 FRNRAP. The CDR3 covers 17 residues. V lost 1 base and J lost 4; bases outside the gene matches: 9.

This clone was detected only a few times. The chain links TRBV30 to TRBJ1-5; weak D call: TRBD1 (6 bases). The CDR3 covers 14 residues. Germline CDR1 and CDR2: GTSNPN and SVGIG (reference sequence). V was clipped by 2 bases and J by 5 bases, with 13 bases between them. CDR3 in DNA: TGTGCCTGGAGTCTAGGGGCAGGGGATCAGCCCCAGCATTTT. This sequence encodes CAWSLGAGDQPQHF.

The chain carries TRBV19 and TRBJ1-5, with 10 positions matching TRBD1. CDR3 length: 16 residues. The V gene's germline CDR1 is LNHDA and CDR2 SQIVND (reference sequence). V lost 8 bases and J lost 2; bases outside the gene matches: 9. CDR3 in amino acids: CASGDRGKQGNQPQHF. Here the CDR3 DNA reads TGTGCCAGTGGGGACAGGGGTAAACAGGGCAATCAGCCCCAGCATTTT.

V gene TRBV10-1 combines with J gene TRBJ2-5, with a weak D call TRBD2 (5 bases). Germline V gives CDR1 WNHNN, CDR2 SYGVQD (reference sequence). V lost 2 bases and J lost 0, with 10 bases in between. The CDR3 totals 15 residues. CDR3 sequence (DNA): TGCGCCAGCAGTGAGGGGAGCAGTAACCAAGAGACCCAGTACTTC. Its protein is CASSEGSSNQETQYF.

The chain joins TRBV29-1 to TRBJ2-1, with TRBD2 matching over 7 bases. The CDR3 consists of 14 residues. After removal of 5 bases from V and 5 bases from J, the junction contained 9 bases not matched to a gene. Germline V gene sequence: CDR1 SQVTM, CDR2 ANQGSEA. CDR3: CSVLRDYQNNEQFF. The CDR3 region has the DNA TGCAGCGTTCTGAGGGACTACCAGAACAATGAGCAGTTCTTC.

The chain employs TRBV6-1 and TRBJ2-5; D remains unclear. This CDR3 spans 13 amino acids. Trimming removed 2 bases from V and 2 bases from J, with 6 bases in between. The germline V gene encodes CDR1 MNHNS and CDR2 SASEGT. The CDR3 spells CASSEQKQETQYF. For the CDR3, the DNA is TGTGCCAGCAGTGAACAGAAACAAGAGACCCAGTACTTC.

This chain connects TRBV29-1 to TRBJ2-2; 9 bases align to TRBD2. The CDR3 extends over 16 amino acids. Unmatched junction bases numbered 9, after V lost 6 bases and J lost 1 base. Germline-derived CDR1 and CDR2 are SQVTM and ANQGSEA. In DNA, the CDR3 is TGCAGCGTAGGGGGGGTTAGCGGGAGGAACACCGGGGAGCTGTTTTTT. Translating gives CSVGGVSGRNTGELFF.

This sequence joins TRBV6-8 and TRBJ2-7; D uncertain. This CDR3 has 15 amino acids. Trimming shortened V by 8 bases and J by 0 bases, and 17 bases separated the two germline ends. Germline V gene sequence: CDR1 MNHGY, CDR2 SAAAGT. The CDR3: CASVKPRRVSYEQYF. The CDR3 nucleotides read TGTGCCAGCGTTAAACCCCGCCGGGTCTCCTACGAGCAGTACTTC.

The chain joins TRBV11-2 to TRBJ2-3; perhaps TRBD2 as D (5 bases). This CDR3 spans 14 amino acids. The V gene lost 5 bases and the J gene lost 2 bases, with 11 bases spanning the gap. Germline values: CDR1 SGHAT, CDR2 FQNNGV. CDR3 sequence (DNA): TGTGCCAGCAGCCAAAGGCTAGCCACAGATACGCAGTATTTT. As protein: CASSQRLATDTQYF.

CDR3 sequence (DNA): TGTGCCAGCAGTGCCACAGGGCAGTCCTACGAGCAGTACTTC. Amino acid sequence: CASSATGQSYEQYF. J is TRBJ2-7 and V is TRBV6-1; the D gene is possibly TRBD1 (6 bases). CDR1 is MNHNS and CDR2 is SASEGT in the germline V gene. V was clipped by 4 bases and J by 1 base, with 11 bases between them. This CDR3 region has 14 residues.

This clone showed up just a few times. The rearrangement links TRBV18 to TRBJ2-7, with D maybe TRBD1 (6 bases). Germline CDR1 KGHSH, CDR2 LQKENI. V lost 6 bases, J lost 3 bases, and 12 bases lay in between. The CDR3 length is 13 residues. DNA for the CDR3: TGTGCCAGCTCGCCAGGGACAAACTACGAGCAGTACTTC. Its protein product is CASSPGTNYEQYF.

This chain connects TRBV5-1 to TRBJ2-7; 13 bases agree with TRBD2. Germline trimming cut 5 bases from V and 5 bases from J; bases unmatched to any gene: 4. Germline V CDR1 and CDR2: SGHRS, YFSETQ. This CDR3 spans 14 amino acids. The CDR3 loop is CASSTGTSGNEQYF. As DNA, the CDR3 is TGCGCCAGCAGTACCGGGACTAGCGGGAACGAGCAGTACTTC.

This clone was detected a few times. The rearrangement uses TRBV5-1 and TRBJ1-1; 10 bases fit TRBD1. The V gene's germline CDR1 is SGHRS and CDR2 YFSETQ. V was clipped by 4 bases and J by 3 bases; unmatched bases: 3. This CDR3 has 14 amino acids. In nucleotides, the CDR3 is TGCGCCAGCAGCGAGACAGGGGGCTACACTGAAGCTTTCTTT. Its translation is CASSETGGYTEAFF. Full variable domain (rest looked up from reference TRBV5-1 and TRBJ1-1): KAGVTQTPRYLIKTRGQQVTLSCSPISGHRSVSWYQQTPGQGLQFLFEYFSETQRNKGNFPGRFSGRQFSNSRSEMNVSTLELGDSALYLCASSETGGYTEAFFGQGTRLTVV.

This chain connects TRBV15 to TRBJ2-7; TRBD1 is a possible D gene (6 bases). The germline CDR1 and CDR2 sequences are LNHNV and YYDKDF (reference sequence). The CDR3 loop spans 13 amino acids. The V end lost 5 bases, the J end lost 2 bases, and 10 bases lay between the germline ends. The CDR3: CATSGRTAYEQYF. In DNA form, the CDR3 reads TGTGCCACCAGCGGCCGGACAGCCTACGAGCAGTACTTC.

CDR3 coding DNA: TGTGCCAGCACCGGGGTAGATACGCAGTATTTT. Translating gives CASTGVDTQYF. This chain connects TRBV2 to TRBJ2-3; D possibly corresponds to TRBD2 (5 bases). Germline values: CDR1 SNHLY, CDR2 FYNNEI. The CDR3 runs 11 residues. V lost 7 bases, J lost 5 bases, and 7 bases lay in between.

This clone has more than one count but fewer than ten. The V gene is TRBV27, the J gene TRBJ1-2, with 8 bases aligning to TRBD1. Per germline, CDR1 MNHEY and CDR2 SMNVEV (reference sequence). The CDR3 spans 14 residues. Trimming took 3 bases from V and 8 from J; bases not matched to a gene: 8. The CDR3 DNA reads TGTGCCAGCAGTTTCGGGAACAGGGGGGAGGGCTACACCTTC. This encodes CASSFGNRGEGYTF.

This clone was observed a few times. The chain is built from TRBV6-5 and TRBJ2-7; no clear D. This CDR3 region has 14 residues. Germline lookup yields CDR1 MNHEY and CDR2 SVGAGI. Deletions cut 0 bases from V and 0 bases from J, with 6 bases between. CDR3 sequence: CASSYSDISYEQYF. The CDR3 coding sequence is TGTGCCAGCAGTTACTCAGACATCTCCTACGAGCAGTACTTC.

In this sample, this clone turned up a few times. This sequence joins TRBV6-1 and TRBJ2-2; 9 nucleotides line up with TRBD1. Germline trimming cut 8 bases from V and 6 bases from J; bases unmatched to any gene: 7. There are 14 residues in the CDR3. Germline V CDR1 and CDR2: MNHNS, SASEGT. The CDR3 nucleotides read TGTGCCAGCCGGGACAGGGTTATCCCCGGGGAGCTGTTTTTT. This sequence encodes CASRDRVIPGELFF.

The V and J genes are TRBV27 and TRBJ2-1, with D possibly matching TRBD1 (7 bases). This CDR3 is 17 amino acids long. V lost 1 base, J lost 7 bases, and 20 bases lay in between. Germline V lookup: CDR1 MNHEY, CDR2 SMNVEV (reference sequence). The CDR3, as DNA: TGTGCCAGCAGTTTATATCAAGGGACTCCAGGGGGAAATGAGCAGTTCTTC. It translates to CASSLYQGTPGGNEQFF.

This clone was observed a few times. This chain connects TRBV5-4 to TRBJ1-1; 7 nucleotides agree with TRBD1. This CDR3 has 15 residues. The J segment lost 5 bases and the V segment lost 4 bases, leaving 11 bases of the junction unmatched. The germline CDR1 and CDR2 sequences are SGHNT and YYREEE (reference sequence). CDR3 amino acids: CASSPLPTGKTEAFF. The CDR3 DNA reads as TGTGCCAGCAGCCCATTGCCGACAGGGAAAACTGAAGCTTTCTTT.

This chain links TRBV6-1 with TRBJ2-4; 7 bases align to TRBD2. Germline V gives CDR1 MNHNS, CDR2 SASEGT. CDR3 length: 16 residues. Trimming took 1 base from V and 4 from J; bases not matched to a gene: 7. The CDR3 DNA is TGTGCCAGCAGTGAAGGGATGGGGGACTATAAAAACATTCAGTACTTC. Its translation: CASSEGMGDYKNIQYF.

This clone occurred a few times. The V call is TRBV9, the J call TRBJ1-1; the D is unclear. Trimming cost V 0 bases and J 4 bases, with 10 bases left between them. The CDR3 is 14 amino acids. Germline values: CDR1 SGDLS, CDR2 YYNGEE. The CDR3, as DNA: TGTGCCAGCAGCGTAGCGGGTACGGGCACTGAAGCTTTCTTT. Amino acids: CASSVAGTGTEAFF.

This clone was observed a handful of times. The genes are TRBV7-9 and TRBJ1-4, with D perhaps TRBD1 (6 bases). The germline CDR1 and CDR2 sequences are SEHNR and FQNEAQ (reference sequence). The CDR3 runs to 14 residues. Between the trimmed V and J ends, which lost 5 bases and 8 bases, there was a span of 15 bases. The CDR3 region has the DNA TGTGCCAGCAGCGCCGGGACAAACCCGGAAAAACTGTTTTTT. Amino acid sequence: CASSAGTNPEKLFF.

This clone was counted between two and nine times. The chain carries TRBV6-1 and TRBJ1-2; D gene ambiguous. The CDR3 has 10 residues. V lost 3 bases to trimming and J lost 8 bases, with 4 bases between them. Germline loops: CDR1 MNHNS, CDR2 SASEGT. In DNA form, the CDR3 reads TGTGCCAGCAGTGATCTGGGCTACACCTTC. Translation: CASSDLGYTF.

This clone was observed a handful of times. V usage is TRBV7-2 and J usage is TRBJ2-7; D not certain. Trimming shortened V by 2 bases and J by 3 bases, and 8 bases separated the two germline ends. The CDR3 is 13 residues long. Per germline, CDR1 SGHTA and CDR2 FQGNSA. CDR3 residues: CASSLQQNYEQYF. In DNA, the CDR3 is TGTGCCAGCAGCTTACAACAGAACTACGAGCAGTACTTC.

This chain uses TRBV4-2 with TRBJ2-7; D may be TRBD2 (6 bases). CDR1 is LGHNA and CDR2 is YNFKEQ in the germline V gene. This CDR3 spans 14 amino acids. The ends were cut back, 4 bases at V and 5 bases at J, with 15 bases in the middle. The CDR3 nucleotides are TGTGCCAGCAGCCTAGGGCTAGCGAAACACGAGCAGTACTTC. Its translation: CASSLGLAKHEQYF.